The rows below give T cell receptor beta chains drawn from one sample of a study of shared clonotypes between healthy human individuals. Sequencing used immunoSEQ multiplex PCR; TCRdb keeps in-frame clones, though not all of them. The table has around 2.3 million clones, approximately 94% seen once. Sequencing used naive CD4+ T cells sorted from blood. Every receptor here comes from a man aged 18 to 30 in good health. CDR3s include the opening cysteine and the closing phenylalanine or tryptophan. Each record gives: V gene, D gene, J gene, clone size, CDR3 protein, CDR3 DNA. A D gene is named only where the DNA matches it firmly. The size entry is marked missing in some rows and otherwise reads once, few, many or a size class.

>TRBV28|TRBD2|TRBJ2-2|-
CASSLTSGPGELFF
TGTGCCAGCAGTTTAACTAGCGGCCCCGGGGAGCTGTTTTTT
>TRBV30|TRBD1|TRBJ2-7|-
CAWSQGASYEQYF
TGTGCCTGGAGTCAGGGGGCTTCCTACGAGCAGTACTTC
>TRBV7-2|-|TRBJ1-2|-
CASSLSTGSGFYGYTF
TGTGCCAGCAGCCTATCGACAGGTAGCGGTTTCTATGGCTACACCTTC
>TRBV5-1|TRBD1|TRBJ2-7|-
CASTDPGQDYEQYF
TGCGCCAGCACTGACCCGGGACAGGATTACGAGCAGTACTTC
>TRBV19|-|TRBJ1-2|-
CASSIETGRDGYTF
TGTGCCAGTAGTATTGAGACAGGCCGAGATGGCTACACCTTC
>TRBV9|-|TRBJ1-2|-
CASSATGSQGGYTF
TGTGCCAGCAGCGCGACCGGGTCCCAAGGGGGCTACACCTTC
>TRBV11-2|TRBD2|TRBJ2-7|-
CASRPGTTHEQYF
TGTGCCAGCAGGCCCGGGACTACACACGAGCAGTACTTC
>TRBV6-6|-|TRBJ1-5|-
CASSRLRTGDQPQHF
TGTGCCAGCAGCCGGCTTAGGACCGGGGATCAGCCCCAGCATTTT
>TRBV7-6|-|TRBJ2-2|-
CASSLAGIGELFF
TGTGCCAGCAGCTTAGCAGGGATCGGGGAGCTGTTTTTT
>TRBV5-1|-|TRBJ1-4|-
CASSSDGLTNEKLFF
TGCGCCAGCAGCTCCGACGGGCTGACTAATGAAAAACTGTTTTTT
>TRBV29-1|TRBD1|TRBJ1-2|-
CSVGRGRAGYTF
TGCAGCGTCGGCAGGGGGCGCGCTGGCTACACCTTC
>TRBV7-9|-|TRBJ1-2|-
CASSLDDSSYGYTF
TGTGCCAGCAGCTTAGATGACTCCTCCTATGGCTACACCTTC
>TRBV19|-|TRBJ1-4|-
CASSIVAGEKLFF
TGTGCCAGTAGTATAGTGGCAGGAGAAAAACTGTTTTTT
>TRBV6-5|-|TRBJ2-3|-
CASSYSVWDTQYF
TGTGCCAGCAGTTACTCGGTTTGGGATACGCAGTATTTT
>TRBV30|-|TRBJ1-5|once
CAWSALTEEQPQHF
TGTGCCTGGAGTGCCTTGACTGAGGAGCAGCCCCAGCATTTT
>TRBV27|-|TRBJ2-7|-
CASSLRGGYEQYF
TGTGCCAGCAGTTTACGAGGGGGTTACGAGCAGTACTTC
>TRBV6-5|TRBD1|TRBJ2-1|-
CASSSGQGSSNEQFF
TGTGCCAGCAGTTCCGGACAGGGATCATCCAATGAGCAGTTCTTC
>TRBV21-1|-|TRBJ1-6|-
CASSKSPGRDQNSPLHF
TGTGCCAGCAGCAAATCACCGGGCAGGGACCAGAATTCACCCCTCCACTTT
>TRBV29-1|-|TRBJ1-1|-
CSVEVRGIRSTEAFF
TGCAGCGTTGAGGTTCGGGGAATCAGGTCAACTGAAGCTTTCTTT
>TRBV9|-|TRBJ2-3|-
CASSVAVTGTDTQYF
TGTGCCAGCAGCGTAGCCGTGACAGGCACAGATACGCAGTATTTT
>TRBV15|TRBD1|TRBJ1-5|once
CATSRASGQSSNQPQHF
TGTGCCACCAGCAGAGCCTCGGGACAGAGCAGCAATCAGCCCCAGCATTTT
>TRBV7-9|-|TRBJ1-2|-
CAERAGFKGYTF
TGTGCCGAACGAGCGGGGTTTAAGGGCTACACCTTC
>TRBV2|TRBD2|TRBJ2-7|-
CASSRGTSGGLYEQYF
TGTGCCAGCAGCCGAGGGACTAGCGGGGGACTCTACGAGCAGTACTTC
>TRBV11-3|-|TRBJ1-5|-
CASSLVVRPPLQPQHF
TGTGCCAGCAGCTTAGTGGTTAGGCCGCCGTTGCAGCCCCAGCATTTT
>TRBV18|TRBD2|TRBJ2-7|-
CASSQSGSSYEQYF
TGTGCCAGCTCACAGAGCGGGAGTTCCTACGAGCAGTACTTC
>TRBV7-2|-|TRBJ1-5|-
CASSLISLSNQPQHF
TGTGCCAGCAGCTTGATCAGTCTTAGCAATCAGCCCCAGCATTTT
>TRBV6-1|TRBD1|TRBJ1-3|once
CASVEPRGPGNTIYF
TGTGCCAGTGTCGAGCCTAGGGGGCCTGGAAACACCATATATTTT
>TRBV11-2|TRBD1|TRBJ2-7|-
CASSLKVTGPEQYF
TGTGCCAGCAGCTTAAAGGTGACAGGGCCCGAGCAGTACTTC
>TRBV6-5|-|TRBJ2-5|-
CASSYGQFKETQYF
TGTGCCAGCAGTTACGGGCAGTTTAAAGAGACCCAGTACTTC
>TRBV5-4|-|TRBJ2-4|-
CASSRAADSSKNIQYF
TGTGCCAGCAGCCGGGCCGCTGACAGTAGCAAAAACATTCAGTACTTC
>TRBV2|-|TRBJ2-3|-
CASTIGSSTDTQYF
TGTGCCAGCACTATTGGGTCTAGCACAGATACGCAGTATTTT
>TRBV6-4|TRBD2|TRBJ2-3|-
CASSEGLADTDTQYF
TGTGCCAGCAGTGAGGGACTAGCGGACACAGATACGCAGTATTTT
>TRBV29-1|-|TRBJ1-1|few
CSVEDRALGAFF
TGCAGCGTTGAAGACAGGGCACTTGGAGCTTTCTTT
>TRBV19|-|TRBJ1-2|-
CASIDQAATIYGYTF
TGTGCCAGTATTGACCAGGCAGCGACGATCTATGGCTACACCTTC
>TRBV6-4|-|TRBJ1-2|-
CASTCLIPRYGYTF
TGTGCCAGCACGTGCCTTATACCTCGCTATGGCTACACCTTC
>TRBV6-1|-|TRBJ2-3|-
CASSEGVGPPTDTQYF
TGTGCCAGCAGTGAAGGAGTAGGCCCCCCTACAGATACGCAGTATTTT
>TRBV6-1|-|TRBJ1-5|-
CASSEAYPQHF
TGTGCCAGCAGTGAAGCTTATCCCCAGCATTTT
>TRBV5-1|TRBD1|TRBJ1-2|-
CASSLDLGQGKDGYTF
TGCGCCAGCAGCTTGGACCTGGGACAGGGGAAGGATGGCTACACCTTC
>TRBV2|-|TRBJ2-3|-
CASSKRTDWGDTQYF
TGTGCCAGCAGCAAGAGGACAGATTGGGGAGATACGCAGTATTTT
>TRBV6-1|-|TRBJ2-3|-
CASSERRLAEETQYF
TGTGCCAGCAGTGAAAGGAGGCTAGCTGAGGAGACGCAGTATTTT
>TRBV12-5|-|TRBJ2-1|-
CASGLGAVDEQFF
TGTGCTAGTGGACTGGGGGCCGTGGATGAGCAGTTCTTC
>TRBV6-6|TRBD2|TRBJ2-7|-
CASSYFGGGITYEQYF
TGTGCCAGCAGTTACTTTGGGGGAGGGATTACCTACGAGCAGTACTTC
>TRBV30|TRBD1|TRBJ1-1|-
CAWSAGTGMNTEAFF
TGTGCCTGGAGTGCCGGGACAGGAATGAACACTGAAGCTTTCTTT
>TRBV28|-|TRBJ2-7|-
CASTPSPDRTKVSPYEQYF
TGTGCCAGCACCCCCAGCCCGGACAGAACGAAAGTATCTCCCTACGAGCAGTACTTC
>TRBV29-1|-|TRBJ2-3|-
CSVDSGTDTQYF
TGCAGCGTTGATTCCGGCACAGATACGCAGTATTTT
>TRBV10-2|-|TRBJ2-1|-
CASSGSSPYNEQFF
TGCGCCAGCAGTGGAAGCTCCCCTTACAATGAGCAGTTCTTC
>TRBV30|TRBD2|TRBJ2-1|-
CAWSVRRTSGRYNEQFF
TGTGCCTGGAGTGTACGACGGACTAGCGGGAGGTACAATGAGCAGTTCTTC
>TRBV6-5|TRBD1|TRBJ1-4|-
CASRSTGTNEKLFF
TGTGCCAGCAGGTCGACAGGGACTAATGAAAAACTGTTTTTT
>TRBV2|TRBD1|TRBJ1-4|-
CASSGGQGLNEKLFF
TGTGCCAGCAGTGGCGGACAGGGCCTTAATGAAAAACTGTTTTTT
>TRBV30|-|TRBJ2-3|-
CAWSLVGRSPDTQYF
TGTGCCTGGAGTCTTGTAGGGAGGAGTCCAGATACGCAGTATTTT
>TRBV27|TRBD1|TRBJ2-7|-
CASSFAGQGSYEQYF
TGTGCCAGCAGTTTCGCGGGACAGGGATCCTACGAGCAGTACTTC
>TRBV27|-|TRBJ1-1|-
CASRGPPGAEAFF
TGTGCCAGCCGCGGGCCGCCCGGAGCCGAAGCTTTCTTT